Following are 20 T cell receptor beta chains from one sample sequenced in a study of cytomegalovirus exposure and HLA in healthy donors. The study ran its PCR with 60 Vbeta and 13 Jbeta primers. Profiling relied on immunoSEQ multiplex PCR, and the TCRdb table lists in-frame clones only, not all of them. The table has around 180,000 clones, roughly 86% seen once. Sequenced sample: PBMCs. The receptors were sampled from a woman under 30 in good health and CMV-seronegative.

The gene calls are TRBV7-6 and TRBJ2-3; 9 bases map to TRBD2. The germline V gene encodes CDR1 SGHVS and CDR2 FNYEAQ. CDR3 length: 15 residues. V was pared by 4 bases and J by 5 bases, with 7 bases of the junction left unmatched. In nucleotides, the CDR3 is TGTGCCAGCAGCTCGTTTAGCGGGGGCCTAGATACGCAGTATTTT. Protein: CASSSFSGGLDTQYF.

The CDR3 sequence: CSVGVMYEQYF. CDR3 DNA: TGCAGCGTTGGAGTGATGTACGAGCAGTACTTC. J is TRBJ2-7 and V is TRBV29-1; no clear D. Germline V gene sequence: CDR1 SQVTM, CDR2 ANQGSEA. CDR3 length: 11 residues. V was pared by 4 bases and J by 4 bases, with 8 bases between.

This clone has a single count. CDR3 residues: CASSADRGHYNEQFF. CDR3 in DNA: TGTGCCAGCAGCGCAGACAGGGGACACTACAATGAGCAGTTCTTC. The genes are TRBV7-2 and TRBJ2-1; 8 bases fit TRBD1. V shed 5 bases and J 3 bases; nucleotides not matched to a gene: 6. The CDR3 contains 15 residues. Germline V CDR1 and CDR2: SGHTA, FQGNSA.

The rearrangement joins TRBV10-3 to TRBJ2-5; D is ambiguous. Germline lookup yields CDR1 ENHRY and CDR2 SYGVKD. The CDR3 length is 16 residues. V was shortened by 0 bases and J by 1 base, with 12 bases between the two germline ends. CDR3 sequence: CAISESTQASQETQYF. The CDR3, as DNA: TGTGCCATCAGTGAGTCGACCCAAGCGAGCCAAGAGACCCAGTACTTC.

Points on this clone: The sample holds other DNA sequences that translate to the same CDR3. V and J are TRBV4-1 and TRBJ2-6, with 9 bases aligning to TRBD1. The CDR3 spans 18 residues. The junction had 5 bases not matched to a gene; V was cut back by 0 bases and J by 2 bases. Per the germline V gene, CDR1 is MGHRA and CDR2 is YSYEKL. The CDR3 coding sequence is TGCGCCAGCAGCCAAGAGGGACAGGGTTTCACTGGGGCCAACGTCCTGACTTTC. It encodes CASSQEGQGFTGANVLTF.

The chain recombines TRBV7-9 with TRBJ2-1, with TRBD2 matching 7 bases. V shed 1 base, J shed 10 bases, and the junction held 1 base outside the gene matches. Germline loops: CDR1 SEHNR, CDR2 FQNEAQ (reference sequence). CDR3 length equals 12 residues. DNA of the CDR3: TGTGCCAGCAGCTTAGAGGGAGGGGAGCAGTTCTTC. This encodes CASSLEGGEQFF.

The chain is built from TRBV6-5 and TRBJ2-2, with D tentatively TRBD1 (5 bases). Germline CDR1 reads MNHEY; CDR2 reads SVGAGI. The CDR3 loop spans 14 amino acids. Trimming stripped 7 bases from V and 5 bases from J, with 14 bases between. CDR3 region: CASTTLGETGELFF. CDR3 DNA: TGTGCCAGCACAACTCTAGGGGAAACCGGGGAGCTGTTTTTT.

The chain recombines TRBV9 with TRBJ2-5; the D gene is possibly TRBD2 (6 bases). The ends were cut back, 0 bases at V and 5 bases at J, with 14 bases in the middle. CDR1 and CDR2 from the germline V gene are SGDLS and YYNGEE. The CDR3 sequence is 15 residues long. The CDR3 DNA sequence: TGTGCCAGCAGCGTAGCTACTAGCTCTCTGGAGACCCAGTACTTC. Protein sequence: CASSVATSSLETQYF.

The J gene is TRBJ1-4, the V gene TRBV28, with D perhaps matching TRBD1 (6 bases). V lost 1 base and J 11 bases, leaving 8 bases between the germline ends. Germline loops: CDR1 MDHEN, CDR2 SYDVKM. This CDR3 is 12 amino acids long. CDR3 nucleotides: TGTGCCAGCAGTTTATCCAGGGGTAAACTGTTTTTT. Its protein product is CASSLSRGKLFF. Full variable domain (outside the CDR3, taken from reference TRBV28 and TRBJ1-4): DVKVTQSSRYLVKRTGEKVFLECVQDMDHENMFWYRQDPGLGLRLIYFSYDVKMKEKGDIPEGYSVSREKKERFSLILESASTNQTSMYLCASSLSRGKLFFGSGTQLSVL.

The V and J genes are TRBV5-1 and TRBJ2-5; 10 bases are shared with TRBD2. Germline-derived CDR1 and CDR2 are SGHRS and YFSETQ. V dropped 4 bases and J dropped 2; count of bases not matched to a gene: 8. CDR3 length equals 16 residues. CDR3 residues: CASSQFQAGGQETQYF. The CDR3 DNA sequence: TGCGCCAGCAGCCAATTTCAAGCGGGAGGGCAAGAGACCCAGTACTTC. Complete variable domain (other parts from reference TRBV5-1 and TRBJ2-5): KAGVTQTPRYLIKTRGQQVTLSCSPISGHRSVSWYQQTPGQGLQFLFEYFSETQRNKGNFPGRFSGRQFSNSRSEMNVSTLELGDSALYLCASSQFQAGGQETQYFGPGTRLLVL.

The chain carries TRBV7-6 and TRBJ2-5; 11 nucleotides align to TRBD2. Looked up from germline, CDR1 is SGHVS and CDR2 is FNYEAQ. After removal of 5 bases from V and 10 bases from J, the junction contained 15 bases not matched to a gene. The CDR3 loop spans 16 amino acids. This CDR3 reads CASSPMTSGVILVQYF. In nucleotides, the CDR3 is TGTGCCAGCAGCCCGATGACTAGCGGGGTAATATTGGTCCAGTACTTC. Complete variable domain (other parts from reference TRBV7-6 and TRBJ2-5): GAGVSQSPRYKVTKRGQDVALRCDPISGHVSLYWYRQALGQGPEFLTYFNYEAQQDKSGLPNDRFSAERPEGSISTLTIQRTEQRDSAMYRCASSPMTSGVILVQYFGPGTRLLVL.

This clone was seen more than once but under ten times. The J gene is TRBJ2-1, the V gene TRBV2, with D possibly TRBD2 on 5 matching bases. The CDR3 runs to 12 residues. From germline, CDR1 is SNHLY and CDR2 FYNNEI. Deletions cut 7 bases from V and 9 bases from J, with 13 bases between. CDR3 loop: CASMGRGVEQFF. CDR3 nucleotide sequence: TGTGCCAGCATGGGGAGAGGAGTTGAGCAGTTCTTC.

The chain has TRBV27 and TRBJ2-1, with TRBD2 matching 10 bases. V shed 0 bases and J 10 bases; nucleotides not matched to a gene: 9. The CDR3 is 16 amino acids. Germline V CDR1 and CDR2: MNHEY, SMNVEV (reference sequence). The chain's CDR3 is CASSLSAGGPPREQFF. The CDR3 nucleotides are TGTGCCAGCAGTTTATCAGCGGGAGGGCCGCCTCGGGAGCAGTTCTTC.

The gene calls are TRBV30 and TRBJ2-1, with D unresolved. The germline gives CDR1 GTSNPN, CDR2 SVGIG (reference sequence). This CDR3 comprises 11 residues. V dropped 3 bases and J dropped 10 bases, with 10 bases sitting between them. The CDR3 nucleotides are TGTGCCTGGAGCCAAGCCCACGAGCAGTTCTTC. Translated, it gives CAWSQAHEQFF.

This chain joins TRBV28 and TRBJ2-7; possible D gene TRBD2, 5 bases. Germline V gene data show CDR1 as MDHEN and CDR2 as SYDVKM. Between the trimmed V and J ends, which lost 6 bases and 0 bases, there was a span of 6 bases. There are 12 residues in the CDR3. This chain's CDR3 is CASRGSSYEQYF. CDR3 in DNA: TGTGCCAGCAGGGGGAGCTCCTACGAGCAGTACTTC.

This rearrangement joins TRBV5-6 to TRBJ2-7; 12 positions match TRBD2. V was pared by 1 base and J by 5 bases, with 7 bases of the junction left unmatched. Germline-derived CDR1 and CDR2 are SGHDT and YYEEEE. This CDR3 has 16 amino acids. The CDR3, as DNA: TGTGCCAGCAGCTTGTACGGGACTAGCGGGTCCCACGAGCAGTACTTC. It encodes CASSLYGTSGSHEQYF.

This clone was seen a handful of times. The V gene is TRBV6-5, the J gene TRBJ2-5; TRBD2 aligns across 9 bases. Germline loops: CDR1 MNHEY, CDR2 SVGAGI. V lost 6 bases and J lost 5; bases outside the gene matches: 10. The CDR3 runs to 15 residues. DNA for the CDR3: TGTGCCAGCAGCCGTACGAGCGGGGGGTATGAGACCCAGTACTTC. Translated, it gives CASSRTSGGYETQYF.

The rearrangement joins TRBV7-9 to TRBJ2-7; D perhaps matches TRBD2 (6 bases). The CDR3 has 16 residues. Trimming pared 5 bases from V and 0 bases from J, leaving 17 bases between. CDR1 and CDR2 (germline): SEHNR, FQNEAQ (reference sequence). The CDR3 loop reads CASSIPTTGGSYEQYF. The CDR3 DNA reads as TGTGCCAGCAGCATTCCAACAACCGGGGGCTCCTACGAGCAGTACTTC.

This clone was picked up a small number of times. CDR3 sequence reads: CASSYKGGRNQPQHF. The CDR3 DNA follows: TGTGCCAGCAGTTACAAAGGGGGCCGCAATCAGCCCCAGCATTTT. This chain connects TRBV6-5 to TRBJ1-5; TRBD1 matches 7 bases. V shed 2 bases and J 2 bases; nucleotides not matched to a gene: 3. This CDR3 comprises 15 residues. Germline assignment: CDR1 MNHEY and CDR2 SVGAGI.

The CDR3 loop is CASSFSGQGAYEQYF. CDR3 nucleotides: TGTGCCAGCAGTTTTTCGGGACAGGGGGCCTACGAGCAGTACTTC. The V and J genes are TRBV28 and TRBJ2-7; 11 bases agree with TRBD1. The CDR3 extends over 15 amino acids. Unmatched junction bases numbered 3, after V lost 3 bases and J lost 2 bases. Germline V gene data show CDR1 as MDHEN and CDR2 as SYDVKM.